Sequencing of this TCR beta chain was carried out in a study of monozygotic twins with inflammatory bowel disease. The CDR3 has 14 amino acids. Germline V gene data show CDR1 as LGHNA and CDR2 as YNFKEQ. As to this clonotype: Its target is not known.

Notes on the study in general: Especially with disease activity, IBD patients had fewer clonotypes in common with others than healthy twins did. No difference was seen in repertoire similarity between concordant and discordant twins, possibly from limited power.

Using eight separate reactions per sample, the authors generated cDNA. UMIs were attached via template switching, each with a 6-nucleotide sample barcode. TCRdb reprocessed the 5' RACE reads and stores each CDR3 protein as one record, lacking DNA. This listing includes 300,000 to 450,000 distinct CDR3 sequences. The chain couples TRBV4-2 to TRBJ2-7; TCRdb indicates TRBD1, and absent DNA this call remains unverified. The material sequenced was blood. This clonotype originated in a human donor with ulcerative colitis or Crohn's disease, or a healthy co-twin of an affected twin (not recorded which). The CDR3 region is CASSNRDGGGEQYF.